This T cell receptor beta chain was sequenced for a study of T cell changes during pregnancy in multiple sclerosis. CDR1 is SNHLY, CDR2 FYNNEI, per germline. CDR3 length: 12 residues. V lost 6 bases and J lost 4, with 9 bases in between. Assay used: immunoSEQ multiplex PCR; TCRdb lists only in-frame clones, some missing. The top ten clones hold approximately 0.68% of a sample with tens of thousands of clones, about nine tenths of them seen once. The chain recombines TRBV2 with TRBJ1-2; weak D call: TRBD1 (6 bases). Material: CD4+ T cells from peripheral blood mononuclear cells, obtained after pregnancy. This TCR came from a female donor in good health, enrolled as a control in a pregnancy study. The CDR3 reads CASSIQGYGYTF. The CDR3 nucleotides are TGTGCCAGCAGCATACAGGGCTATGGCTACACCTTC. Based on the CDR3 plus reference TRBV2 and TRBJ1-2, the full variable domain is EPEVTQTPSHQVTQMGQEVILRCVPISNHLYFYWYRQILGQKVEFLVSFYNNEISEKSEIFDDQFSVERPDGSNFTLKIRSTKLEDSAMYFCASSIQGYGYTFGSGTRLTVV.